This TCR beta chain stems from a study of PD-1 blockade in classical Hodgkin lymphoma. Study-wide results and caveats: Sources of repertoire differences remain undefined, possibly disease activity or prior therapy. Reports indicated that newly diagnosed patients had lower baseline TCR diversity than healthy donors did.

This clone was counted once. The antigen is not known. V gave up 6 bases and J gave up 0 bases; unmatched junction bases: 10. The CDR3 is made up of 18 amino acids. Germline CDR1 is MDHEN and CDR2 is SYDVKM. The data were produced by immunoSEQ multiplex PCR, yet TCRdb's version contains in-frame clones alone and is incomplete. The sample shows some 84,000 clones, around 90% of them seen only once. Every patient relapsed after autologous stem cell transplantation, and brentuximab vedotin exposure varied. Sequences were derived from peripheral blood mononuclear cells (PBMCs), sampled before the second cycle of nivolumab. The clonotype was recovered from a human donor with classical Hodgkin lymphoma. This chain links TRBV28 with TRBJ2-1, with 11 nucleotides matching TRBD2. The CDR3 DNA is TGTGCCAGCAGGCCACTAGCGGGAGTCGAGTCCTCCTACAATGAGCAGTTCTTC. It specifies CASRPLAGVESSYNEQFF.